The source of this T cell receptor (beta chain) is a study of beta chain features in type 1 diabetes (dated by TCRdb to 2016 to 2019). A note on the overall study: Mean age, gender distribution, total cell number and subset yield were not different between patients and healthy donors. A total of roughly 100 million sorted cells were examined across all samples, and the number of cells per subset was strongly correlated with RNA yield. In the study, recently diagnosed type 1 diabetes patients and matched healthy donors were compared on the TCRB repertoires of their sorted circulating CD4+ T cell subsets. Regulatory and stem cell-like memory subsets were obtained from only 8 patients and roughly eight healthy donors, while naive and central memory subsets were obtained from all 28 donors.

The germline V gene (reference sequence) specifies LNHNV as CDR1 and YYDKDF as CDR2. The cysteine opens and the phenylalanine closes a CDR3 of 17 amino acids. The CDR3 DNA has 51 bases and is translated from base 1. Here V drops 1 base and J drops 5 bases, and the junction holds 10 bases not matched to any gene. Results and caveats for the whole study, not just this receptor: Because cDNA was sequenced instead of genomic DNA, activated cells with high expression could be over-represented, although the groups did not differ in activation or CD3 levels. At VDJ recombination sites, patients with type 1 diabetes made fewer insertions and deleted more nucleotides, a pattern implying thymic rearrangement abnormalities. Naive, central memory and regulatory TCRB repertoires appeared more similar among patients than among healthy donors. A moderate but significant shortening of TCRB CDR3 length was observed in type 1 diabetes patients in all four CD4+ subsets. Shorter templates might have been favored by PCR, but patient and control samples were amplified and corrected together, so both groups would have been affected equally by any skew. Because the HLA sub-analyses included only small numbers of individuals, any influence of HLA type on TCRB rearrangement was left unresolved.

A single peripheral blood draw of around 100 mL on average was collected from each donor into heparinised tubes. Naive, central memory, regulatory and stem cell-like memory CD4+ T cells were sorted on a BD FACSAria II using a panel including CD45RO, CCR7, CD25, CD127, CD95 and CD27. A purity above 95% was achieved for all sorted populations. PBMCs were isolated immediately by Lymphoprep density gradient centrifugation and stained directly without culture. Samples were stained and sorted in pairs, with one healthy donor and one patient per experiment, so that batch effects were minimized. In regard to this clone: There is no known antigen for this receptor. Qualities for individual bases were not recorded, and no much larger clone is one base off.

The entire amount of isolated RNA was reverse transcribed using the High Capacity cDNA Reverse Transcription Kit, so the sequenced TCRB transcripts were expressed ones. Naive, central memory and regulatory T cell samples underwent deep immunoSEQ sequencing, averaging about 3.57 million total reads per sample. After sorted cells were lysed in RLT buffer, RNA was extracted with DNase-treated RNeasy Micro or Mini kits, with the choice depending on cell number. Each cell subset was processed on its own to prevent cross-contamination, while patient and healthy donor samples were processed together. The immunoSEQ multiplex PCR was used to amplify TCRB sequences from cDNA, yielding 87-bp fragments that span the CDR3 region. Amplicons were sequenced on the Illumina HiSeq platform. In the source study's methods: PCR bias was corrected computationally using synthetic template baselines, and reads within Hamming distance 2 were collapsed, with unmergeable singletons discarded. Reads were aligned against IMGT so that V, D and J genes, CDR3 length and insertions or deletions at six rearrangement sites could be assigned. Clonotype counts were normalized to sorted cell number within each subset before computing true diversity and Gini coefficients with the tcR R package. Repertoire sharing was quantified using the overlap coefficient calculated on TCRB nucleotide sequences. TCRdb limited this immuneACCESS table to in-frame rearrangements with V and J called. A share of clones is missing; checked studies link under half to unresolved V genes, and the rest is unexplained. That table is the source of V, J and clone size, and D and trimming were worked out from the DNA. For this sample the table gives about 130,000 clones, of which about 9.2% were detected only once. The ten biggest clones cover around 0.63% of the sample.

The V and J segments used are TRBV15 and TRBJ2-7; 11 central nucleotides agree with TRBD1. The specimen was central memory CD4+ T cells from blood. This TCR was recovered from a man younger than 35 in good health. The CDR3 sequence is CATSRGTGGLPRHEQYF. The DNA is TGTGCCACCAGCAGAGGGACAGGGGGCCTTCCCCGGCACGAGCAGTACTTC.